The clone carrying this T cell receptor beta chain was counted only a few times. Its target is unknown. The germline V gene encodes CDR1 SGHRS and CDR2 YFSETQ. The V end was cut by 1 base, the J end by 4 bases, with 11 bases between. CDR3 length: 14 residues. TCRdb independently ran MiXCR on the RT-PCR reads; one entry per CDR3 protein. The sample gives a few hundred thousand distinct CDR3 sequences, 12% to 15% of which show up once; over 8.5% is in the top ten. This sample was taken from a study of response to subunit inactivated influenza vaccine. Study outcomes and limitations: Each seasonal influenza vaccination, the authors suggested, recruits few new T cells.

The chain has TRBV5-1 and TRBJ1-2, with D uncertain. The sample in question was PBMCs from blood, obtained roughly 13 days after vaccination. The sequence was obtained from a man aged 50 to 60 who received an inactivated influenza vaccine. CDR3 region: CASSLSQDSYGYTF. The CDR3 DNA is TGCGCCAGCAGCTTGTCTCAGGATTCCTATGGCTACACCTTC.